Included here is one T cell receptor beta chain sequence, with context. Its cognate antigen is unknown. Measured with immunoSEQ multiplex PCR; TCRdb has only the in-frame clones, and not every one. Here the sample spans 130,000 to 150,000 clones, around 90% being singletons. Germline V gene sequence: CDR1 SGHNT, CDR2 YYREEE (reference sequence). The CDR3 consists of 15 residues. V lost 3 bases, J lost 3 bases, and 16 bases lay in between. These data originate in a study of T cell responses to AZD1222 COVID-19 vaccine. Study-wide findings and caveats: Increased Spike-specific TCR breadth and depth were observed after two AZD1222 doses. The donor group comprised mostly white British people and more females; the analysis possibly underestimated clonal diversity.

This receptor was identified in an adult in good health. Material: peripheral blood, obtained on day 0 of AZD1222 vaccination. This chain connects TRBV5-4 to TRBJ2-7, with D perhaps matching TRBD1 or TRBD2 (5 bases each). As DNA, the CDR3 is TGTGCCAGCAGCTCGTATTTGGGACCGATCTACGAGCAGTACTTC. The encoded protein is CASSSYLGPIYEQYF.